This T cell receptor beta chain originates from a study of T cell responses to AZD1222 COVID-19 vaccine (dated by TCRdb to about 2021). A note on the overall study: Because spike-specific TCR depth and breadth did not differ between the two schedules, AZD1222 recipients who got a second dose at roughly 4 weeks were pooled with those who got a second dose at roughly 12 weeks. A total of roughly 240 trial participants underwent TCR sequencing, of whom 207 received two doses of AZD1222 and about 25 received two doses of the MenACWY control vaccine. Trial participants were enrolled into age subgroups of 18-55, 56-69 and 70-plus years, which contained about 150, 28 and 57 TCR-sequenced participants, respectively.

Of note for this clone: Its antigen has not been determined. No base quality values were provided; no much bigger clone lies one nucleotide off.

The CDR3 regions of human TCRbeta chains were subjected to immunosequencing. The paper's processing steps were these. Repertoire TCRs were checked for matches against a reference library of SARS-CoV-2-specific TCRs that had been generated using the MIRA antigen-specificity platform. Breadth was defined as the fraction of unique TCRs that were SARS-CoV-2-associated. Depth was defined as the fraction of total T cells that were SARS-CoV-2-associated. Using the MIRA data, every spike-specific TCR was mapped to the spike region that the TCR reacted to and assigned to either a CD4 or a CD8 class. Log10-transformed breadth and depth values were compared by one-way ANOVA with Sidak's multiple comparisons tests. TCRdb's version of the immuneACCESS table is confined to in-frame rearrangements and falls short of the full clone set. An unresolved V gene accounts for under half of the shortfall where checked; the remainder is of unknown origin. Clonal size and the V and J genes are those of that table, whereas D and trimming came from the DNA. The sample has about 130,000 clones on record, over 90% of them singletons. The ten largest clonotypes hold roughly 7% of the sample.

General findings and caveats noted by the study authors: Participants were mostly white British and included more females than males, and it was suggested by the authors that clonal diversity may have been underestimated. Because no day 14 peak-response samples were available, the repertoires could be characterized only after the peak T cell response. A significant rise in spike-specific TCR breadth and depth was observed after two AZD1222 doses relative to day 0 and relative to MenACWY recipients. The 56-69-year group was small, and its depth increase did not reach significance, likely because of low power. CD4 TCRs associated with the vaccine covered the entire spike protein, and the dominant responses were in regions 160-218 and 743-854. Only five to seven AZD1222 recipients were SARS-CoV-2 seropositive at baseline, limiting conclusions about previously exposed vaccinees. Reportedly, close to half of the unique spike-specific TCRs recognized epitopes lying outside the regions that are mutated in the B.1.351 and B.1.1.7 variants.

The time point label here, explained by the study, means: baseline before first vaccination. The vaccinee samples were drawn from two UK trials, COV001 and COV002, one of which was a single-blind randomized controlled phase 2/3 trial testing AZD1222 (ChAdOx1 nCoV-19) in healthy adults. Trial participant PBMC samples were collected at day 0 and day 28 after the second dose for TCRbeta chain sequencing. This TCR was sampled from an adult in good health. The material was peripheral blood, obtained on day 0 of AZD1222 vaccination.

The CDR3: CASSQDSGGPYEQYF. The DNA sequence is as follows: TGCGCCAGCAGCCAAGACTCAGGGGGACCTTACGAGCAGTACTTC. The chain is assembled from TRBV4-1 and TRBJ2-7, and 7 junction bases match TRBD1. CDR1 and CDR2, looked up from the germline V gene, are MGHRA and YSYEKL. Spanning cysteine to phenylalanine, the CDR3 consists of 15 amino acids. Only the CDR3 DNA is retained, 45 bases long and in frame from the first base. After removal of 0 bases from V and 4 bases from J, the junction retains 6 bases not matched to a gene.